The 10 T cell receptor beta chains below come from one sample, sequenced in a study of T-cell memory formation after mild COVID-19. Each CDR3 protein gets one entry after TCRdb re-called the 5' RACE reads with MiXCR. The sample shows 350,000 to 550,000 distinct CDR3 sequences, approximately 18% of them seen only once. Input material: PBMCs or a T cell subset sorted from them (not recorded which). The receptor source for this set is a man younger than 35 who had mild COVID-19 (a few samples of this study predate the infection). Cell type and time point are not known.

CDR3 nucleotide sequence: TGCGCCAGCGAGGACAGGGGGCTAAATGAGCAGTTCTTC. It specifies CASEDRGLNEQFF. The rearrangement uses TRBV5-1 and TRBJ2-1; 11 nucleotides match TRBD1. CDR1 and CDR2 (germline): SGHRS, YFSETQ. The CDR3 sequence is 13 residues long. V trimming: 7 bases; J trimming: 7 bases; junction bases outside the gene matches: 4. The complete variable domain, with remaining parts taken from reference TRBV5-1 and TRBJ2-1, reads KAGVTQTPRYLIKTRGQQVTLSCSPISGHRSVSWYQQTPGQGLQFLFEYFSETQRNKGNFPGRFSGRQFSNSRSEMNVSTLELGDSALYLCASEDRGLNEQFFGPGTRLTVL.

This clonotype was detected only a few times. This chain uses TRBV4-1 with TRBJ1-1; D unresolved. The V end was cut by 4 bases, the J end by 6 bases, with 18 bases between. CDR1 is MGHRA, CDR2 YSYEKL, per germline. The CDR3 spans 15 residues. DNA of the CDR3: TGCGCCAGCAGCCCTCCTGGGTCCCAGGCATCTGAAGCTTTCTTT. It codes for CASSPPGSQASEAFF.

This clonotype has only a few counts. This chain joins TRBV9 and TRBJ1-2, with 7 positions matching TRBD1. This CDR3 is built from 14 residues. Losses at the gene ends were 0 bases for V and 8 bases for J; bases not matched to a gene: 7. CDR1 and CDR2 (germline): SGDLS, YYNGEE. CDR3 sequence: CASSVGNRGVGYTF. The CDR3 DNA reads as TGTGCCAGCAGCGTAGGCAACAGGGGAGTGGGCTACACCTTC.

The chain uses TRBV6-1 and TRBJ2-7; D possibly corresponds to TRBD1 (6 bases). Trimming shortened V by 4 bases and J by 3 bases, and 16 bases separated the two germline ends. Germline V gene lookup returns CDR1 MNHNS and CDR2 SASEGT. The CDR3 covers 15 residues. CDR3: CASSVKVVGGYEQYF. CDR3 bases: TGTGCCAGCAGTGTAAAGGTCGTAGGGGGCTACGAGCAGTACTTC.

J is TRBJ2-3 and V is TRBV5-1; the match to TRBD1 covers 9 bases. The CDR3 is 16 amino acids. Germline V gene sequence: CDR1 SGHRS, CDR2 YFSETQ. The V segment lost 2 bases and the J segment 3 bases; nucleotides outside the gene matches: 7. The CDR3 region is CASSLQQGARTDTQYF. As DNA, the CDR3 is TGCGCCAGCAGCTTACAACAGGGGGCGCGAACAGATACGCAGTATTTT. Supplemented by reference TRBV5-1 and TRBJ2-3, the full variable domain reads KAGVTQTPRYLIKTRGQQVTLSCSPISGHRSVSWYQQTPGQGLQFLFEYFSETQRNKGNFPGRFSGRQFSNSRSEMNVSTLELGDSALYLCASSLQQGARTDTQYFGPGTRLTVL.

This clonotype was detected a few times. V and J are TRBV29-1 and TRBJ1-5; possibly TRBD1 for D (5 bases). The CDR3 sequence is 13 residues long. Germline CDR1 SQVTM, CDR2 ANQGSEA. Trimming left V 6 bases short and J 6 bases short, with 15 bases between. CDR3 in amino acids: CSVTRGPGQPQHF. The DNA for the CDR3 is TGCAGCGTCACACGGGGCCCCGGTCAGCCCCAGCATTTT.

This rearrangement joins TRBV4-2 to TRBJ2-2; TRBD2 matches at 14 bases. After removal of 4 bases from V and 7 bases from J, the junction contained 8 bases not matched to a gene. Per the germline V gene, CDR1 is LGHNA and CDR2 is YNFKEQ. CDR3 length: 17 residues. The CDR3: CASSRGLAGGVVGELFF. The CDR3, as DNA: TGTGCCAGCAGCCGCGGACTAGCGGGGGGTGTCGTCGGGGAGCTGTTTTTT.

The rearrangement links TRBV7-9 to TRBJ1-6; possibly TRBD1 for D (6 bases). Germline CDR1 SEHNR, CDR2 FQNEAQ (reference sequence). The CDR3 sequence is 16 residues long. V dropped 6 bases and J dropped 0 bases, with 12 bases sitting between them. For the CDR3, the DNA is TGTGCCAGCAGTCCGCAGGGGAGCTCCTATAATTCACCCCTCCACTTT. Translating gives CASSPQGSSYNSPLHF.

The chain joins TRBV20-1 to TRBJ1-3, with TRBD1 as a possible D gene (5 bases). From germline, CDR1 is DFQATT and CDR2 SNEGSKA (reference sequence). CDR3 length equals 15 residues. Trimming took 5 bases from V and 0 from J, leaving 14 bases between them. The CDR3 region is CSAVRDAGSGNTIYF. The CDR3 DNA reads TGCAGTGCTGTCCGGGACGCAGGCTCTGGAAACACCATATATTTT.

This clonotype came up a few times. The chain employs TRBV7-2 and TRBJ2-3, with 7 positions matching TRBD2. This CDR3 comprises 15 residues. Unmatched junction bases numbered 7, after V lost 5 bases and J lost 2 bases. Germline CDR1 reads SGHTA; CDR2 reads FQGNSA. The CDR3 loop reads CASSERDYLTDTQYF. Here the CDR3 DNA reads TGTGCCAGCAGCGAAAGGGACTACCTCACAGATACGCAGTATTTT.